Detailed here is one T cell receptor beta chain. This sample was included in a study of blood T cell repertoires in COVID-19. In the study's own analysis: Reference gene primers were amplified, and this amplification served to estimate nucleated cell counts. Profiled with immunoSEQ multiplex PCR; TCRdb holds only in-frame clones, not every one. V and J calls and clone size follow that table, whereas D and trimming were derived from the DNA. The sample yields hundreds of thousands of clones, nearly 90% seen once. The CDR3 contains 14 residues. The germline V and J ends were trimmed by 2 bases and 6 bases, with 14 bases remaining between them. Germline-derived CDR1 and CDR2 are SGHDT and YYEEEE.

The sample taken for sequencing was peripheral blood. The receptor's source is a woman younger than 30 who had recovered from COVID-19. The chain carries TRBV5-6 and TRBJ1-1, with D possibly matching TRBD1 (5 bases). CDR3 sequence (DNA): TGTGCCAGCAGCTTCGGGGACTATGGAGCTGAAGCTTTCTTT. Translation gives CASSFGDYGAEAFF.